What follows are 5 T cell receptor beta chains derived from one specimen sequenced in a study of shared clonotypes between healthy human individuals. The repertoire was sequenced with immunoSEQ multiplex PCR; TCRdb's copy has only in-frame clones and lacks some. This table holds hundreds of thousands of clones, over 65% found once. Sequencing was carried out using memory CD4+ T cells sorted from blood. Subset given: CD45RA-negative fraction. These receptors were obtained from a young woman in good health.

The V and J genes are TRBV2 and TRBJ2-2, with D perhaps matching TRBD2 (5 bases). Deletions cut 5 bases from V and 6 bases from J, with 13 bases between. CDR3 length: 14 amino acids. CDR1 is SNHLY, CDR2 FYNNEI, per germline. CDR3 sequence reads: CASSSLPEAGELFF. The CDR3 DNA reads as TGTGCCAGCAGTTCCCTGCCGGAGGCCGGGGAGCTGTTTTTT.

For this clone: The sample carries other DNA sequences with the same CDR3. This sequence joins TRBV19 and TRBJ1-5, with 8 bases identical to TRBD1. The trim removed 8 bases at V and 1 base at J, leaving 4 bases unmatched. Germline assignment: CDR1 LNHDA and CDR2 SQIVND (reference sequence). The CDR3 covers 14 residues. The CDR3 region is CASARTGSNQPQHF. In nucleotides, the CDR3 is TGTGCCAGTGCCCGGACAGGGAGCAATCAGCCCCAGCATTTT.

This chain joins TRBV6-6 and TRBJ2-3, with TRBD1 matching 9 bases. Per the germline V gene, CDR1 is MNHNY and CDR2 is SVGAGI (reference sequence). With 7 bases clipped from V and 8 bases from J, the junction kept 4 bases outside the gene matches. The CDR3 has 12 amino acids. This chain's CDR3 is CASTGTGSTQYF. CDR3 bases: TGTGCCAGCACGGGGACAGGGTCTACGCAGTATTTT.

The chain has TRBV7-9 and TRBJ2-5; D gene ambiguous. The germline gives CDR1 SEHNR, CDR2 FQNEAQ (reference sequence). The length of the CDR3 is 15 residues. The germline V and J ends were trimmed by 3 bases and 5 bases, with 16 bases remaining between them. CDR3 coding DNA: TGTGCCAGCAGCTTCACTGGGGATCGAGCTGAGACCCAGTACTTC. Residues: CASSFTGDRAETQYF.

In this sample, this clone turned up a few times. The CDR3 sequence is CASSLKPGPGEKLFF. DNA of the CDR3: TGTGCCAGCTCACTTAAACCGGGACCTGGTGAAAAACTGTTTTTT. The chain joins TRBV18 to TRBJ1-4; D perhaps matches TRBD1 (5 bases). Germline-derived CDR1 and CDR2 are KGHSH and LQKENI. V shed 4 bases and J shed 7 bases, with 16 bases lying between them. The CDR3 has 15 residues.